This TCR beta chain was recovered during a study of cytomegalovirus exposure and HLA in healthy donors. The PCR was carried out with 60 Vbeta primers and 13 Jbeta primers. The method was immunoSEQ multiplex PCR; TCRdb's version includes in-frame clones alone and lacks a portion of them. The sample comprises a few hundred thousand clones, over 65% of which are singletons, and around 15% rests with the top ten. Concerning this clone itself: Its target is unknown.

V was clipped by 1 base and J by 3 bases, with 6 bases between them. CDR3 size: 13 residues. Germline V gene sequence: CDR1 SGHDN, CDR2 FVKESK. Whole-study findings and limits: Earlier analysis looked at TCR beta V segments, and most were productive about 90% or about 30% of the time.

What was sequenced was PBMCs. The clonotype comes from a man aged 40-50 years in good health and CMV-seronegative. This chain joins TRBV14 and TRBJ1-1; no reliable D call. The CDR3 nucleotides are TGTGCCAGCAGCCAAGCGGTTGACACTGAAGCTTTCTTT. Its protein product is CASSQAVDTEAFF. The whole variable domain, filled in from reference TRBV14 and TRBJ1-1, reads EAGVTQFPSHSVIEKGQTVTLRCDPISGHDNLYWYRRVMGKEIKFLLHFVKESKQDESGMPNNRFLAERTGGTYSTLKVQPAELEDSGVYFCASSQAVDTEAFFGQGTRLTVV.